The source of this T cell receptor beta chain is a study of T cells after yellow fever vaccination. Study as a whole: Preparation used SMART-Seq v4 Ultra Low Input for the low-cell-number fractions. Overall study findings and caveats: Abundant clonotypes from the bulk population could get into FACS-sorted repertoires as contaminants. Booster sampling recovered most clones from primary vaccination (96% CD4, approximately 88% CD8).

The sample holds many counts of this clonotype. Antigen specificity is unknown. This CDR3 comprises 13 residues. Germline CDR1 reads DFQATT; CDR2 reads SNEGSKA (reference sequence). The germline V and J ends were trimmed by 6 bases and 9 bases, with 18 bases remaining between them. In making TCR cDNA, 5'RACE template switching added a universal primer site and UMIs to it. TCRdb analysed the 5' RACE reads with MiXCR anew, one entry per CDR3 protein. The table records 300,000 or so distinct CDR3 sequences, around 7% of them present only once. The material was PBMCs, obtained 35 to 50 days after the first yellow fever vaccination. The J gene is TRBJ1-5, the V gene TRBV20-1; TRBD1 might be the D (5 bases). The source is a man between 18 and 29 years old who received the YFV17D yellow fever vaccine. The CDR3 sequence: CSAHEGPGGPQHF. DNA for the CDR3: TGCAGTGCCCATGAGGGGCCCGGAGGGCCCCAGCATTTT.